This T cell receptor beta chain was sequenced in a study of T-cell memory formation after mild COVID-19 (dated by TCRdb to about 2021). Context from the whole study: TCR sequence clusters from the two donors were found to be largely donor specific. In a couple of donors, T-cell clones that expanded and contracted after mild COVID-19 were tracked by sequencing TCRalpha and TCRbeta repertoires over time. Two young, previously healthy adult volunteers made up the cohort, one male and one female.

This clonotype was recorded a few times. Its antigen is unknown. The sample holds no much larger clone one base away, and base qualities are not on file. Taken from cysteine to phenylalanine, the CDR3 has 15 residues. Here the CDR3 DNA is all that survives: 45 bases in frame from base 1. Unmatched junction bases come to 9, with V trimmed by 4 bases and J by 8 bases. CDR1 is given as SGHKS and CDR2 as YYEKEE, both from the germline V gene (reference sequence). The instrument was an Illumina NovaSeq 6000. cDNA libraries for TCRalpha and TCRbeta were prepared by 5'RACE using constant-segment primers, with sample barcodes and unique molecular identifiers added. Trizol reagent was used to extract RNA from every sample. The libraries were amplified in two PCR steps, and the second step added a second sample barcode and Illumina TruSeq adapters. Sequencing of the libraries was done on an Illumina NovaSeq, producing 2 x 150 bp paired-end reads. Regarding the original processing steps: Reads were demultiplexed and collapsed into UMI-guided consensus sequences with migec v1.2.7. Using mixcr v2.1.11, UMI consensuses were aligned to TRA and TRB V and J templates and then assembled into clonotypes. A clonotype was counted as expanded or contracted only if both edgeR and NoisET called the change significant, with noise models trained on biological replicates. edgeR calls used a false discovery rate-adjusted p below 0.01 and a log2 fold-change threshold of 1. PCA with hierarchical clustering of max-normalized trajectories of the 1000 most abundant clonotypes was used as exploratory dynamics analysis. Each responding clone was given a CD4 or CD8 phenotype based on the CD4+ and CD8+ repertoires, which had been sequenced separately. In TCRdb, the public reads were trimmed at Q25 with fastp and aligned with MiXCR, with productive beta chains retained. Every distinct CDR3 protein forms one entry, paired with its most common genes and DNA. The V and J calls follow TCRdb's processing rather than the paper's. The sample yields around 470,000 distinct CDR3 sequences; around 19% were counted once. Around 8% of the sample is in the top ten clones.

Ficoll-Paque density gradient centrifugation was used to isolate PBMCs. Points the paper makes about the study in general: Only a couple of mild cases were covered by the study, and larger cohorts that include severe cases with pre-infection samples were considered necessary. SARS-CoV-2 specificity was not confirmed for the second-wave clones peaking on day 37. The detection of some responding clones in pre-infection memory suggests that pre-existing cross-reactive memory T cells joined the SARS-CoV-2 response. From day 15 to 85, contracting clones showed balanced CD4/CD8 phenotypes, whereas a second wave of clones that expanded from day 15 to 37 leaned towards CD4+. Contracting CD4+ clones appeared mostly in the CM and EM memory subsets, whereas CD8+ clones were enriched in EMRA.

This clonotype originated in an adult woman who had mild COVID-19 (a few samples of this study predate the infection). The sample titles of this study are shuffled in the database, so cell type and time point are left out; the donor was told from shared clones. Sequenced material: PBMCs or a T cell subset sorted from them (not recorded which). Rearrangement joined TRBV5-5 to TRBJ2-4; TRBD1 aligns with 10 central bases. Here the CDR3 is given as CASSVGTGEGYIQYF. In nucleotide form, the sequence is TGTGCCAGCAGCGTCGGGACAGGGGAAGGGTACATTCAGTACTTC.